Following are 27 T cell receptor beta chains from one sample sequenced in a study of blood T cell repertoires in COVID-19 (dated by TCRdb to the early 2020s). The receptor library was made with the immunoSEQ multiplex PCR assay. The source is immuneACCESS, and TCRdb retained only in-frame sequences with V and J called. Part of the clones is not carried over; for the studies checked, unresolved V genes explain less than half of this, and the remainder is unexplained. The sample data list a few hundred thousand clones, and about 85% of these were observed just once. The ten top clones hold roughly 2.6% of the sample. Sequences were obtained from peripheral blood. The receptors originated from a man in his fifties or sixties who had recovered from COVID-19.

The sample holds one count of this clone. The chain is built from TRBV18 and TRBJ1-6, with 12 bases lining up with TRBD1. CDR1 and CDR2 (germline): KGHSH, LQKENI. The CDR3 contains 15 residues. J gave up 9 bases and V 3 bases, and 3 bases lay outside the gene matches. This chain's CDR3 is CASSPGGQGASPLHF. CDR3 in DNA: TGTGCCAGCTCACCGGGGGGACAGGGGGCTTCACCCCTCCACTTT.

CDR3 sequence (DNA): TGTGCCAGCACCAAACAGGGGGCGATCTCTGGGGCCAACGTCCTGACTTTC. Its translation is CASTKQGAISGANVLTF. The chain employs TRBV27 and TRBJ2-6, with 9 bases aligning to TRBD1. This CDR3 region has 17 residues. The germline V gene encodes CDR1 MNHEY and CDR2 SMNVEV (reference sequence). After removal of 7 bases from V and 0 bases from J, the junction contained 7 bases not matched to a gene.

Only one count was recorded for this clone. This rearrangement joins TRBV28 to TRBJ2-2; TRBD2 matches at 11 bases. J was trimmed by 6 bases and V by 4 bases; bases with no gene match: 7. Per germline, CDR1 MDHEN and CDR2 SYDVKM. This CDR3 comprises 16 residues. In nucleotides, the CDR3 is TGTGCCAGCAGTTCTCCCGGGACTAGCGGCTCCGGGGAGCTGTTTTTT. This encodes CASSSPGTSGSGELFF.

This chain links TRBV11-2 with TRBJ2-7, with D maybe TRBD2 (6 bases). The germline gives CDR1 SGHAT, CDR2 FQNNGV. The CDR3 is 14 amino acids. V dropped 3 bases and J dropped 0 bases, with 9 bases sitting between them. DNA of the CDR3: TGTGCCAGCAGCTTTAGCGGAGTCTCCTACGAGCAGTACTTC. Protein product: CASSFSGVSYEQYF.

The chain has TRBV7-2 and TRBJ2-7; no clear D gene. V shed 1 base and J shed 6 bases, with 10 bases lying between them. The CDR3 length is 13 residues. Germline V CDR1 and CDR2: SGHTA, FQGNSA. The CDR3 DNA follows: TGTGCCAGCAGCTTAGGTCCCTTCGGCGAGCAGTACTTC. Protein product: CASSLGPFGEQYF.

The V gene is TRBV3-1 (or the pseudogene TRBV3-2), the J gene TRBJ2-5, with D maybe TRBD2 (6 bases). The CDR3 is 13 residues long. The germline CDR1 and CDR2 sequences are LGHDT and YNNKEL (reference sequence). V lost 6 bases to trimming and J lost 5 bases, with 13 bases between them. As DNA, the CDR3 is TGTGCCAGCAGACTAGCCTCGAGGGAGACCCAGTACTTC. Protein: CASRLASRETQYF.

CDR3 region: CASSQRQGGTYEQYF. The CDR3 DNA reads TGCGCCAGCAGCCAGAGACAGGGGGGGACTTACGAGCAGTACTTC. The chain links TRBV5-1 to TRBJ2-7; 9 bases are shared with TRBD1. The junction had 9 bases not matched to a gene; V was cut back by 4 bases and J by 4 bases. Germline-derived CDR1 and CDR2 are SGHRS and YFSETQ. The CDR3 has 15 amino acids. Together with reference TRBV5-1 and TRBJ2-7, the CDR3 gives the full variable domain: KAGVTQTPRYLIKTRGQQVTLSCSPISGHRSVSWYQQTPGQGLQFLFEYFSETQRNKGNFPGRFSGRQFSNSRSEMNVSTLELGDSALYLCASSQRQGGTYEQYFGPGTRLTVT.

This chain joins TRBV3-1 (or the pseudogene TRBV3-2) and TRBJ2-1, with 10 bases aligning to TRBD1. Germline V gene lookup returns CDR1 LGHDT and CDR2 YNNKEL (reference sequence). The CDR3 covers 18 residues. V lost 0 bases and J lost 3; bases outside the gene matches: 8. As DNA, the CDR3 is TGTGCCAGCAGCCAAGATAGGTTGGGACAGGGGAACTACAATGAGCAGTTCTTC. Its protein is CASSQDRLGQGNYNEQFF.

The chain carries TRBV7-2 and TRBJ2-3, with 12 bases identical to TRBD2. CDR1 and CDR2 (germline): SGHTA, FQGNSA. V was clipped by 2 bases and J by 6 bases; unmatched bases: 6. The CDR3 has 16 amino acids. In DNA form, the CDR3 reads TGTGCCAGCAGCTTAAGGCTAGCGGGAGGGAGGGATACGCAGTATTTT. Its translation: CASSLRLAGGRDTQYF.

This clone was detected only a few times. The chain uses TRBV6-5 and TRBJ2-1, with 13 bases aligning to TRBD2. Germline-derived CDR1 and CDR2 are MNHEY and SVGAGI. Losses at the gene ends were 1 base for V and 4 bases for J; bases not matched to a gene: 1. The CDR3 extends over 16 amino acids. The CDR3 is CASSYWTSGGYNEQFF. CDR3 nucleotides: TGTGCCAGCAGTTACTGGACTAGCGGGGGTTACAATGAGCAGTTCTTC.

This chain links TRBV6-5 with TRBJ2-1, with D perhaps TRBD2 (5 bases). CDR3 length equals 15 residues. The germline V gene has CDR1 MNHEY and CDR2 SVGAGI. The germline V and J ends were trimmed by 6 bases and 7 bases, with 19 bases remaining between them. As DNA, the CDR3 is TGTGCCAGCAGGATTGACTACTTCCCATTTAATGAGCAGTTCTTC. This gives the protein CASRIDYFPFNEQFF.

In its sample, this clone was seen a few times. This sequence joins TRBV14 and TRBJ1-3, with D hard to call. This CDR3 spans 14 amino acids. The V gene's germline CDR1 is SGHDN and CDR2 FVKESK. With 6 bases removed from V and 0 bases from J, the gap between germline ends came to 9 bases. The CDR3 sequence is CASSTDYSGNTIYF. The DNA of the CDR3 is TGTGCCAGCAGTACAGACTACTCTGGAAACACCATATATTTT.

V and J are TRBV6-5 and TRBJ1-4; 7 bases are shared with TRBD1. Per germline, CDR1 MNHEY and CDR2 SVGAGI. CDR3 length: 15 amino acids. With V trimmed by 6 bases and J by 2 bases, 6 bases remained unmatched. Here the CDR3 DNA reads TGTGCCAGCAGATTTACGACAGGGACTAATGAAAAACTGTTTTTT. This gives the protein CASRFTTGTNEKLFF.

V usage is TRBV28 and J usage is TRBJ2-3; possible D gene TRBD2, 5 bases. CDR1 is MDHEN, CDR2 SYDVKM, per germline. The CDR3 extends over 20 amino acids. V lost 5 bases, J lost 5 bases, and 32 bases lay in between. The CDR3 DNA is TGTGCCAGCAGTCCTGGGAAACAAGCGGACTCAATCATATACTTAGATACGCAGTATTTT. It encodes CASSPGKQADSIIYLDTQYF.

This chain joins TRBV11-2 and TRBJ1-1; D gene ambiguous. Germline V gene sequence: CDR1 SGHAT, CDR2 FQNNGV. Trimming removed 0 bases from V and 1 base from J, with 6 bases in between. The CDR3 spans 14 residues. Here the CDR3 DNA reads TGTGCCAGCAGCTTAGACATCCAGAACACTGAAGCTTTCTTT. Translating gives CASSLDIQNTEAFF.

This sequence joins TRBV7-2 and TRBJ2-7; 7 nucleotides line up with TRBD1. CDR1 and CDR2 from the germline V gene are SGHTA and FQGNSA. The CDR3 contains 15 residues. Trimming took 3 bases from V and 2 from J; bases not matched to a gene: 7. The CDR3 is CASSLQDRPTYEQYF. The CDR3 coding sequence is TGTGCCAGCAGCTTGCAGGACAGGCCTACCTACGAGCAGTACTTC.

V gene TRBV7-2 combines with J gene TRBJ2-1, with D perhaps matching TRBD2 (6 bases). Trimming removed 5 bases at V and 7 bases at J, with 15 bases between. Germline CDR1 reads SGHTA; CDR2 reads FQGNSA. The CDR3 sequence is 14 residues long. The CDR3 sequence is CASSLGWRVNEQFF. CDR3 in DNA: TGTGCCAGCAGCCTCGGGTGGAGGGTTAATGAGCAGTTCTTC.

The chain joins TRBV25-1 to TRBJ2-7, with a weak D call TRBD2 (6 bases). The CDR3 is made up of 14 amino acids. The germline V and J ends were trimmed by 2 bases and 1 base, with 9 bases remaining between them. Germline V gene lookup returns CDR1 MGHDK and CDR2 SYGVNS. The CDR3 nucleotides are TGTGCCAGCAGTGAAGCGGGGCCTTCCTACGAGCAGTACTTC. It specifies CASSEAGPSYEQYF.

This clone has a handful of counts. This rearrangement joins TRBV28 to TRBJ1-3; unclear D gene. Germline V gene lookup returns CDR1 MDHEN and CDR2 SYDVKM. V dropped 4 bases and J dropped 4 bases, with 8 bases sitting between them. CDR3 length: 13 residues. The CDR3 bases are TGTGCCAGCAGTTCGAACTGGGGAAACACCATATATTTT. Amino acids: CASSSNWGNTIYF.

The genes are TRBV12-3 or TRBV12-4 and TRBJ1-1; D remains unclear. The CDR3 covers 13 residues. Trimming took off 3 bases at V and 2 bases at J, with 7 bases between the two ends. The CDR3 region is CASSFWLNTEAFF. The CDR3 DNA reads as TGTGCCAGCAGTTTTTGGCTTAACACTGAAGCTTTCTTT.

Here the CDR3 DNA reads TGTGCCAGCAGTCGGACAGGGAGCACAGATACGCAGTATTTT. Translating gives CASSRTGSTDTQYF. The rearrangement links TRBV27 to TRBJ2-3; 8 bases agree with TRBD1. The J segment lost 0 bases and the V segment lost 5 bases, leaving 1 base of the junction unmatched. The CDR3 runs 14 residues. The germline V gene has CDR1 MNHEY and CDR2 SMNVEV (reference sequence).

This rearrangement joins TRBV27 to TRBJ2-2; 9 bases line up with TRBD1. Per the germline V gene, CDR1 is MNHEY and CDR2 is SMNVEV (reference sequence). CDR3 length equals 17 residues. Trimming cost V 4 bases and J 4 bases; bases outside gene matches: 10. The CDR3 DNA follows: TGTGCCAGCAGTTCGCGAGACAGGGGGGGTACCACCGGGGAGCTGTTTTTT. Its translation is CASSSRDRGGTTGELFF.

CDR3 residues: CASSFRWRGGFEQYF. The DNA of the CDR3 is TGTGCCAGCAGTTTTCGGTGGCGGGGGGGGTTCGAGCAGTACTTC. This rearrangement joins TRBV27 to TRBJ2-7, with 9 bases identical to TRBD2. CDR1 is MNHEY and CDR2 is SMNVEV in the germline V gene (reference sequence). V lost 3 bases and J lost 6; bases outside the gene matches: 9. This CDR3 has 15 amino acids.

The J gene is TRBJ2-2, the V gene TRBV7-9; D unclear. Per germline, CDR1 SEHNR and CDR2 FQNEAQ (reference sequence). V dropped 3 bases and J dropped 7 bases, with 6 bases sitting between them. This CDR3 comprises 12 residues. The CDR3 DNA sequence: TGTGCCAGCAGCTTGGCGGTCGGGGAGCTGTTTTTT. It yields the protein CASSLAVGELFF.

Only a few counts were recorded for this clone. The V call is TRBV7-2, the J call TRBJ2-5; 11 bases line up with TRBD2. This CDR3 region has 17 residues. The germline V gene encodes CDR1 SGHTA and CDR2 FQGNSA. Unmatched junction bases numbered 10, after V lost 2 bases and J lost 5 bases. The CDR3 DNA reads as TGTGCCAGCAGCTTAAGAACTAGCGGGAGTCGGGTCGAGACCCAGTACTTC. Its protein is CASSLRTSGSRVETQYF. Together with reference TRBV7-2 and TRBJ2-5, the CDR3 gives the full variable domain: GAGVSQSPSNKVTEKGKDVELRCDPISGHTALYWYRQSLGQGLEFLIYFQGNSAPDKSGLPSDRFSAERTGGSVSTLTIQRTQQEDSAVYLCASSLRTSGSRVETQYFGPGTRLLVL.

V usage is TRBV6-5 and J usage is TRBJ2-7; possibly TRBD1 for D (6 bases). Trimming cost V 2 bases and J 7 bases, with 15 bases left between them. The length of the CDR3 is 14 residues. The germline gives CDR1 MNHEY, CDR2 SVGAGI. CDR3 coding DNA: TGTGCCAGCAGTTACGCCCCGAATCAGGGGGAGCAGTACTTC. Its translation is CASSYAPNQGEQYF.

This rearrangement joins TRBV29-1 to TRBJ1-5, with a possible D match to TRBD1 (5 bases). V was clipped by 4 bases and J by 5 bases, with 12 bases between them. The CDR3 sequence is 13 residues long. The germline gives CDR1 SQVTM, CDR2 ANQGSEA. The CDR3 loop is CSVGDSLYQPQHF. DNA of the CDR3: TGCAGCGTTGGAGACAGTCTTTATCAGCCCCAGCATTTT.